This T cell receptor beta chain was recorded in a study of blood T cell repertoires in COVID-19 (dated by TCRdb to the early 2020s). Concerning the study at large: The collaborator samples originated in the United States, Italy and Spain and spanned the acute and convalescent phases of COVID-19. The material from the prospective study consisted of cDNA or gDNA derived from T cells, B-cell-depleted T cells, or PBMCs. Subjects who had been exposed to COVID-19, were actively infected with it, or had recovered from it provided the deeply sampled blood TCRbeta repertoires that made up the dataset. The repertoires were released in a freely available public database meant as a resource for research on the immune response to SARS-CoV-2. Samples were obtained from the ongoing ImmuneRACE study (first 160 participants) and from about 1,300 subjects provided by 6 global collaborators. Nearly every sample came with metadata listing a de-identified subject ID, COVID-19 status, age in years and sex. HLA class I and class II types, where available, came from metadata supplied by the sample provider rather than from assay-based typing. Overall results and qualifications from the work: The amount of clinical and demographic metadata varied by source and participant and was provided uncurated.

Each collaborating institution followed its own protocols to collect whole blood in K2EDTA tubes. For TCRbeta analysis, collaborators shipped samples as frozen whole blood, isolated PBMCs, or DNA extracted from either of those sample types. After removal of 0 bases from V and 6 bases from J, the junction retains 1 base not matched to a gene. CDR1 and CDR2, per the germline V gene, are SGHRS and YFSETQ. The CDR3 numbers 14 residues from cysteine through phenylalanine. Solely the CDR3 DNA is kept, with 42 bases framed from the first base. Regarding this clone: No cognate antigen has been identified for it. Base qualities are not recorded, but no much larger clone differs from it by a single base.

The immunoSEQ Assay, a bias-controlled multiplex PCR, was used to amplify TCRbeta CDR3 regions from genomic DNA. Per the source publication's procedure: Within the assay, amplification of reference gene primers was used to estimate how many nucleated cells each sample contained. To quantify the absolute abundance of each unique TCRbeta CDR3 rearrangement, sequence reads were collapsed and filtered. Productive Simpson clonality was computed per sample as the square root of Simpson's diversity index over productive rearrangements. TCRdb carries this immuneACCESS record with in-frame sequences only. Its versions omit some clonotypes, under half of them owing to an unresolved V gene in the studies checked, with the rest unexplained. V, J and clone size are taken as reported in that table, and D and trimming were inferred from the DNA itself. A total of about 150,000 clones appear in this sample, more than 90% of them only once. Of the sample, 0.45% to 0.65% falls within the top ten clones.

This receptor was identified in a man in his fifties or sixties with acute or convalescent COVID-19. Here the chain combines TRBV5-1 and TRBJ2-2; 8 nucleotides in the junction match TRBD1. Sequenced: peripheral blood. The nucleotide sequence reads as follows: TGCGCCAGCAGCTTGGGGACAGGGCCCGGGGAGCTGTTTTTT. Its protein is CASSLGTGPGELFF.